This TCR beta chain was profiled in a study of PD-L1 blockade in urothelial cancer. Overall study: Atezolizumab at 1,200 mg intravenously every 3 weeks was started by patients around 2014. Samples of blood were analyzed 3 weeks (second dose) and 6 weeks after treatment start. Study observations and caveats: Tumor-associated TCR clones expanded more in blood at 3 weeks in patients with durable benefit.

The time point: peripheral blood 6 weeks after treatment start. The repertoire was sequenced with immunoSEQ multiplex PCR; TCRdb's copy has only in-frame clones and lacks some. Among about 120,000 clones listed, around 88% were seen once. In the case of this clone: Its specificity is not known.

The V end was cut by 8 bases, the J end by 4 bases, with 12 bases between. This CDR3 contains 12 residues. Germline loops: CDR1 MNHNS, CDR2 SASEGT. The material sequenced was PBMCs, taken around atezolizumab (anti-PD-L1) treatment. The genes are TRBV6-1 and TRBJ2-7; D gene ambiguous. This TCR was recovered from a man in his fifties or sixties with urothelial cancer. The CDR3 here is CASAIDIYEQYF. CDR3 bases: TGTGCCAGCGCTATCGACATTTACGAGCAGTACTTC.